These T cell receptor beta chains were read from a single sample in a study of cytomegalovirus exposure and HLA in healthy donors. Assay: immunoSEQ multiplex PCR; the TCRdb copy retains only in-frame clones and omits some. The sample lists almost 80,000 clones, roughly 69% occurring once. The source material was PBMCs. These TCRs come from a woman aged 50 to 60 in good health and CMV-seropositive. CDR3s include the opening cysteine and the closing phenylalanine or tryptophan. A D gene is named only where the DNA matches it firmly. Only some rows state a clone size, as once, few, many or a class for expanded clones.

TRBV10-1,14,few,.,TRBJ1-1,TGCGCCAGCAGTCCGACAGCCACCAACACTGAAGCTTTCTTT,CASSPTATNTEAFF
TRBV28,16,.,.,TRBJ2-2,TGTGCCAGCACCCCGGGGGGCAATCCGGGCACCGGGGAGCTGTTTTTT,CASTPGGNPGTGELFF
TRBV5-1,13,.,.,TRBJ2-1,TGCGCCAGCAGCTTGGGGGAGGTCAATGAGCAGTTCTTC,CASSLGEVNEQFF
TRBV25-1,12,once,.,TRBJ2-5,TGTGCCAGCAGTCAGGGAGGCGAGACCCAGTACTTC,CASSQGGETQYF
TRBV9,12,few,.,TRBJ2-1,TGTGCCAGCAGCGAGACTCTTAATGAGCAGTTCTTC,CASSETLNEQFF
TRBV5-4,16,.,.,TRBJ1-5,TGTGCCAGCACCGCGTCAGACCACCCCACAGGGCAGCCCCAGCATTTT,CASTASDHPTGQPQHF
TRBV5-6,15,.,.,TRBJ2-7,TGTGCCAGCAGCTATCGTGGGACAAATAACTACGAGCAGTACTTC,CASSYRGTNNYEQYF
TRBV6-6,14,.,TRBD1,TRBJ1-4,TGTGCCAGCAGTTCCCTCGACAGGGTAGAAAAACTGTTTTTT,CASSSLDRVEKLFF
TRBV30,14,.,TRBD1,TRBJ1-6,TGTGCCTGGACCCCGGGACAGGTTGCATCACCCCTCCACTTT,CAWTPGQVASPLHF
TRBV15,14,few,.,TRBJ2-1,TGTGCCACCAGCCCTGGAGGGCAATTCAATGAGCAGTTCTTC,CATSPGGQFNEQFF
TRBV5-1,17,.,TRBD1,TRBJ2-6,TGCGCCAGCAGTCACCGGGACAGGTACTCTGGGGCCAACGTCCTGACTTTC,CASSHRDRYSGANVLTF
TRBV5-5,15,.,.,TRBJ1-6,TGTGCCAGCAGCTTGGCACGGGGGGAGAGGTCACCCCTCCACTTT,CASSLARGERSPLHF
TRBV27,15,.,.,TRBJ2-3,TGTGCCAGCAGTACCCGGGGGGCCGGCACAGATACGCAGTATTTT,CASSTRGAGTDTQYF
TRBV7-2,13,.,.,TRBJ2-1,TGTGCCAGCAGCGAGGGACTCAACAATGAGCAGTTCTTC,CASSEGLNNEQFF
TRBV11-2,17,.,.,TRBJ2-5,TGTGCCAGCAGCTTATTGGGGGCAGAAGTGGGGCAAGAGACCCAGTACTTC,CASSLLGAEVGQETQYF